This TCR beta chain was captured in a study of vaccination and CD4 T cells after COVID-19. Concerning this clonotype: The antigen is not known.

The Oncomine TCR Beta short-read assay was what sequenced the DNA obtained from cultured CD4+ T cells. Each CDR3 protein gets one entry after TCRdb re-called the PCR reads with MiXCR. This sample carries around 15,000 distinct CDR3 sequences, about 45% of them seen once, and the ten largest clones take around 7.3%. The V gene's germline CDR1 is DFQATT and CDR2 SNEGSKA (reference sequence). V shed 0 bases, J shed 9 bases, and the junction held 4 bases outside the gene matches. The CDR3 is made up of 13 amino acids. The treatment is: 10-day PBMC culture with coronavirus spike peptide pools or control peptides (ViraFEST assay).

V and J are TRBV20-1 and TRBJ2-1; 8 bases are a match to TRBD2. The receptor was isolated from a human donor who had recovered from COVID-19. Sequencing was performed on CD4+ T cells from blood, cultured in vitro, taken after SARS-CoV-2 vaccination. CDR3 amino acids: CSARDLSGTEQFF. For the CDR3, the DNA is TGCAGTGCTAGAGACCTTAGCGGGACTGAGCAGTTCTTC.